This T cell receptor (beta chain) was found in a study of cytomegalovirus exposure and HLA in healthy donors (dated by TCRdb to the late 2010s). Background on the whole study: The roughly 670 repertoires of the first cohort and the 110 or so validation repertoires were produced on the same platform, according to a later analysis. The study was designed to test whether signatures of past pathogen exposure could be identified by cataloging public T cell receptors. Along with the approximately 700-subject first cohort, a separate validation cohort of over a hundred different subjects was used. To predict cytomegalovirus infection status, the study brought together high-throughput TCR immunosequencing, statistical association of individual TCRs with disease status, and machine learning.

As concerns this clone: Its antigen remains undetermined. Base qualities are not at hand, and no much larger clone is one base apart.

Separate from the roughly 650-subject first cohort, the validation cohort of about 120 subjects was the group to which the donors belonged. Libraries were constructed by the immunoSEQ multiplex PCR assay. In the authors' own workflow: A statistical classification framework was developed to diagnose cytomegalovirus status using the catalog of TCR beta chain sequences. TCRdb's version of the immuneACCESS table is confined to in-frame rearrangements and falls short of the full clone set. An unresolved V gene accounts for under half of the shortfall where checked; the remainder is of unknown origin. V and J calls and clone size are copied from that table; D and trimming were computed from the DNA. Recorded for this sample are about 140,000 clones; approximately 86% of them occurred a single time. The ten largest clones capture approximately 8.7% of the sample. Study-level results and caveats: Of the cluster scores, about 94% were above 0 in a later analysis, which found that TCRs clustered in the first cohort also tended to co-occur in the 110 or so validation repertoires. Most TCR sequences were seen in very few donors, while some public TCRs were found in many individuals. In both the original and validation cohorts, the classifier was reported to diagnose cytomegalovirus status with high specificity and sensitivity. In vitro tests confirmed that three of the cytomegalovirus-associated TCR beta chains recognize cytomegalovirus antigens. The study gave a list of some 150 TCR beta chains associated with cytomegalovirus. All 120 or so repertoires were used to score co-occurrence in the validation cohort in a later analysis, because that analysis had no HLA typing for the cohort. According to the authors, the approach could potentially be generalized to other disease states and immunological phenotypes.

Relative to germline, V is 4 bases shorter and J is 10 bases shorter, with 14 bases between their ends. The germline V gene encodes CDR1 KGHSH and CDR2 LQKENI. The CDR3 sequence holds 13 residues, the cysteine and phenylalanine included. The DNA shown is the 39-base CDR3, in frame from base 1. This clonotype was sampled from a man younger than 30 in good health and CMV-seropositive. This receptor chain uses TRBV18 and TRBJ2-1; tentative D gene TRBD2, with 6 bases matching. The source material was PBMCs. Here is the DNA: TGTGCCAGCTCACTCGGGACTTCAAGGGAGCAGTTCTTC. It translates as CASSLGTSREQFF.